This record looks at one TCR beta chain sequence and its context. The target antigen is unknown. The data stem from a study of CD8+ T cells in alopecia areata. The overall study: Tofacitinib was taken orally by treated patients, and the dose was 5 to 10 mg twice daily.

Looked up from germline, CDR1 is MNHEY and CDR2 is SVGAGI. The length of the CDR3 is 14 residues. V lost 6 bases, J lost 0 bases, and 3 bases stayed unmatched. General observations from the study: Clonality in the scalp and expanded CD8+ clones ranked among the top 100 were significantly decreased by tofacitinib.

Treatment meaning: oral pan-JAK inhibitor, 5-10 mg twice daily. Lesional scalp punch biopsies and peripheral blood were collected from alopecia areata patients. RNA extraction was followed by reverse transcription into cDNA, which acted as the sequencing template. Measured with immunoSEQ multiplex PCR; TCRdb has only the in-frame clones, and not every one. Of 110,000 or so clones in the sample, roughly three fifths were seen once. Sequencing used CD4+ T cells sorted from blood, obtained at week 24, from a patient treated with tofacitinib. This clonotype was sampled from a human donor with alopecia areata. V and J are TRBV6-5 and TRBJ2-7, with 9 bases identical to TRBD1. As DNA, the CDR3 is TGTGCCAGCAGGCCGGGACAGGGCTCCTACGAGCAGTACTTC. It specifies CASRPGQGSYEQYF.